Shown below are 10 T cell receptor beta chains from a single sample sequenced in a study of CD8 T cells in ankylosing spondylitis (dated by TCRdb to between 2016 and 2019). The method was 5' RACE. Sequenced on an Illumina HiSeq 2500. The raw public data were reprocessed by TCRdb itself: fastp quality trimming at Q25, MiXCR clonotype calling, in-frame beta chains only. Each record represents a unique CDR3 protein, reported with the most common genes and DNA among its rows. The sample profile shows a few hundred thousand distinct CDR3 sequences; 15% to 20% of them were found once. The ten biggest clones cover under 40% of the sample. Sequenced material: blood, either unsorted or a sorted T cell fraction (not recorded which). All receptors derive from a male donor with ankylosing spondylitis or in good health (not recorded which).

This clonotype was counted many times. J is TRBJ1-2 and V is TRBV3-1; a possible D gene is TRBD1 (6 bases). The V gene lost 4 bases and the J gene lost 7 bases, with 22 bases spanning the gap. The CDR3 covers 16 residues. Germline CDR1 reads LGHDT; CDR2 reads YNNKEL (reference sequence). CDR3 DNA: TGTGCCAGCAGCCCCTGGGGCCAGACAGGCGAGGGTGGCTACACCTTC. Protein product: CASSPWGQTGEGGYTF.

This clonotype came up a few times. The rearrangement uses TRBV11-2 and TRBJ2-2; the match to TRBD1 covers 9 bases. Germline values: CDR1 SGHAT, CDR2 FQNNGV. CDR3 length: 15 amino acids. With V trimmed by 4 bases and J by 3 bases, 3 bases remained unmatched. The CDR3 DNA reads TGTGCCAGCAGCTCACAGGGGGCGGACACCGGGGAGCTGTTTTTT. Its translation is CASSSQGADTGELFF.

This clonotype turned up a few times. This sequence joins TRBV4-1 and TRBJ1-1; 8 nucleotides agree with TRBD1. Germline V gives CDR1 MGHRA, CDR2 YSYEKL. The CDR3 has 15 residues. Trimming at V came to 0 bases and at J to 3 bases, leaving 3 bases not matched to a gene. The CDR3 nucleotides read TGCGCCAGCAGCCAAGATGTGACAGGGGACACTGAAGCTTTCTTT. Translation: CASSQDVTGDTEAFF.

The chain has TRBV7-6 and TRBJ2-2; tentatively, D is TRBD1 (5 bases). This CDR3 region has 16 residues. Germline loops: CDR1 SGHVS, CDR2 FNYEAQ. The ends were cut back, 1 base at V and 4 bases at J, with 13 bases in the middle. The CDR3 sequence: CASSLVAPGFTGELFF. CDR3 DNA: TGTGCCAGCAGCTTAGTGGCGCCAGGGTTCACCGGGGAGCTGTTTTTT.

The CDR3 nucleotides read TGTGCCAGCAGTACTAGACAGTTCACAGATACGCAGTATTTT. Its protein is CASSTRQFTDTQYF. V is TRBV6-2 or TRBV6-3 and J is TRBJ2-3; TRBD1 or TRBD2 may be the D gene (5 bases each). V was trimmed by 5 bases and J by 2 bases, leaving 11 bases between them. Germline-derived CDR1 and CDR2 are MNHEY and SVGEGT. The CDR3 runs 14 residues.

The V gene is TRBV29-1, the J gene TRBJ2-7, with 7 bases that match TRBD1. Germline V gives CDR1 SQVTM, CDR2 ANQGSEA. The V gene end was trimmed by 7 bases and the J gene end by 3 bases; junction bases not matched to a gene: 12. This CDR3 has 14 residues. CDR3 protein: CSAMTGMNFYEQYF. The DNA for the CDR3 is TGCAGCGCGATGACAGGGATGAATTTCTACGAGCAGTACTTC.

This clonotype was observed at least ten times. This CDR3 is CASSSSGELFF. The CDR3 DNA reads TGTGCCAGCAGTTCGTCCGGGGAGCTGTTTTTT. V and J are TRBV12-3 or TRBV12-4 and TRBJ2-2; D is undetermined. This CDR3 spans 11 amino acids. The ends were cut back, 4 bases at V and 6 bases at J, with 3 bases in the middle.

V is TRBV7-2 and J is TRBJ1-6; D call uncertain. CDR3 length: 17 residues. V lost 5 bases to trimming and J lost 4 bases, with 18 bases between them. CDR1 is SGHTA and CDR2 is FQGNSA in the germline V gene. CDR3 region: CASSPRLPNRYNSPLHF. In DNA, the CDR3 is TGTGCCAGCAGCCCTAGGCTCCCGAACAGATATAATTCACCCCTCCACTTT.

This clonotype was observed a few times. This sequence joins TRBV4-1 and TRBJ2-7; D is uncertain. Germline loops: CDR1 MGHRA, CDR2 YSYEKL. V was clipped by 0 bases and J by 4 bases, with 10 bases between them. The CDR3 is made up of 14 amino acids. The CDR3 DNA sequence: TGCGCCAGCAGCCAAGATCAGTATACATACGAGCAGTACTTC. Encoded protein: CASSQDQYTYEQYF.

This clonotype was observed a few times. The gene calls are TRBV7-9 and TRBJ2-3; TRBD2 is a possible D gene (6 bases). Trimming took off 2 bases at V and 0 bases at J, with 12 bases between the two ends. Germline lookup yields CDR1 SEHNR and CDR2 FQNEAQ (reference sequence). The CDR3 is 16 amino acids. The chain's CDR3 is CASSLIWRESTDTQYF. The DNA of the CDR3 is TGTGCCAGCAGCTTAATTTGGCGGGAAAGCACAGATACGCAGTATTTT.